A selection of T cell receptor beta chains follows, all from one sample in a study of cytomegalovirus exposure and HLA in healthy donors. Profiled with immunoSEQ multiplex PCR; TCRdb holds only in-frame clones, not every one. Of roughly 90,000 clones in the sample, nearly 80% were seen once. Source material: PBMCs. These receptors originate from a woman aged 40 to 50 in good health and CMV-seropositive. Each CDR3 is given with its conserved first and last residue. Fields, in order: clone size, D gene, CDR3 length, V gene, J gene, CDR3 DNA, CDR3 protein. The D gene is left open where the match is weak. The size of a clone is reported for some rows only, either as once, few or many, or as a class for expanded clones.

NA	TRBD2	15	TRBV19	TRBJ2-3	TGTGCCAGTGGGGTTAGCGGGGGAGGGCCTGATACGCAGTATTTT	CASGVSGGGPDTQYF
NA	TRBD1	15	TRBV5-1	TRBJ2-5	TGCGCCAGCAGCTTGGCCCGGGACAGCTTCGAGACCCAGTACTTC	CASSLARDSFETQYF
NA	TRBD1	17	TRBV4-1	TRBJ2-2	TGCGCCAGCAGCCAAGTGGCCCCACAGGGGGGCGCCGGGGAGCTGTTTTTT	CASSQVAPQGGAGELFF
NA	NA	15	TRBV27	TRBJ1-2	TGTGCCAGCAGTTTAGAGTCGCACGCTCGGTACGGCTACACCTTC	CASSLESHARYGYTF
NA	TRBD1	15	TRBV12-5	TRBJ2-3	TGTGCTAGTGGCCCCGGGACAGGGGGCTCAGATACGCAGTATTTT	CASGPGTGGSDTQYF
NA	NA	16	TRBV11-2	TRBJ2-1	TGTGCCAGCAGCTTAGATCGGTACGGGAGTGGGGATGAGCAGTTCTTC	CASSLDRYGSGDEQFF
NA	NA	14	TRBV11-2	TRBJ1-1	TGTGCCAGCAGCTTTGGGGGCCTGAACACTGAAGCTTTCTTT	CASSFGGLNTEAFF
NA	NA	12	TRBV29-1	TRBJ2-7	TGCAGCGTTGAGGCGGGAATCTACGAGCAGTACTTC	CSVEAGIYEQYF
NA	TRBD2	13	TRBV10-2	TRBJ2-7	TGCGCCACGAGACTGGGACTAGATAACGAGCAGTACTTC	CATRLGLDNEQYF
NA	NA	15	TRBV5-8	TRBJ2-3	TGTGCCAGCAGCTTGTATCCAGGGGTTACAGATACGCAGTATTTT	CASSLYPGVTDTQYF
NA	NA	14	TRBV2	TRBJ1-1	TGTGCAGCAAGACAATCAGGCTTGAACACTGAAGCTTTCTTT	CAARQSGLNTEAFF
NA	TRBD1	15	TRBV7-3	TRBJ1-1	TGTGCCAGCAGCTTAAGGGGACAGGGAAGGACTGAAGCTTTCTTT	CASSLRGQGRTEAFF
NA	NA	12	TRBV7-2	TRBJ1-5	TGTGCCAGCAGCCCCCGCGGGGAGCCCCAGCATTTT	CASSPRGEPQHF
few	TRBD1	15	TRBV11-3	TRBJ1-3	TGTGCCAGCAGCCCCGGACAGGGCCCTGGAAACACCATATATTTT	CASSPGQGPGNTIYF
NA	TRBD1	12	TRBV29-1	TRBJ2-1	TGCAGCGTTGAACCTGACAGGGTCCAGCAGTTCTTC	CSVEPDRVQQFF
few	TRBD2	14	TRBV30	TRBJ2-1	TGTGCCTGGAGTGGACTAGCGGGAAATTTTGAGCAGTTCTTC	CAWSGLAGNFEQFF
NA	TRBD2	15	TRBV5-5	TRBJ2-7	TGTGCCAGCAGCTTGGAACGGACTAGCGGGATCGAGCAGTACTTC	CASSLERTSGIEQYF
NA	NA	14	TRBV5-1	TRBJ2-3	TGCGCCAGCAGCTTGAGTTCAGGGACAGATACGCAGTATTTT	CASSLSSGTDTQYF
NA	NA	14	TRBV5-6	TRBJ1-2	TGTGCCAGCAGCCCGATGGGAGGGGCCGTAGGCTACACCTTC	CASSPMGGAVGYTF
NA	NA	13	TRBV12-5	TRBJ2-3	TGTGCTAGTGGTTTGGGGGGGGCAGATACGCAGTATTTT	CASGLGGADTQYF
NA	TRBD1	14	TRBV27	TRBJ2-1	TGTGCCAGCAGTAAGTGGGGACAGGGCAATGAGCAGTTCTTC	CASSKWGQGNEQFF
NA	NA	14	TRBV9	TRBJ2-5	TGTGCCAGCAGTTTTGGGTTGCGGGAAGAGACCCAGTACTTC	CASSFGLREETQYF
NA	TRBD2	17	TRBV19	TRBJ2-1	TGTGCCAGTAGTTGGCTAGCGGGAGGAAGCTCCTACAATGAGCAGTTCTTC	CASSWLAGGSSYNEQFF
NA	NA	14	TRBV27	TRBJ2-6	TGTGCCAGCAGTTTTAGTTCTGGGGCCAACGTCCTGACTTTC	CASSFSSGANVLTF
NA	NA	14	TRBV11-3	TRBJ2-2	TGTGCCAGCAGTCTGGTAGGGGTCACCGGGGAGCTGTTTTTT	CASSLVGVTGELFF
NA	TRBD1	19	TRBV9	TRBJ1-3	TGTGCCAGCAGCGTAGCTATGAGGACAGGGGGTGACTCTGGAAACACCATATATTTT	CASSVAMRTGGDSGNTIYF
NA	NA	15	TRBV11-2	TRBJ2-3	TGTGCCAGCAGCCAGACTGGGGGCTTCACAGATACGCAGTATTTT	CASSQTGGFTDTQYF
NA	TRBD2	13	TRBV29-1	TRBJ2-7	TGCAGCGTTTCAGAGCGGGGTGCCTACGAGCAGTACTTC	CSVSERGAYEQYF
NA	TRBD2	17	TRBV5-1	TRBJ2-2	TGCGCCAGCAGCTGGGGGCTAGCGGGACTCAACACCGGGGAGCTGTTTTTT	CASSWGLAGLNTGELFF